A single sample gave rise to the 9 T cell receptor beta chains below, sequenced in a study of CD4+ T cells in melanoma. Data came from immunoSEQ multiplex PCR; TCRdb stores just in-frame clones and leaves some out. The top ten clones hold roughly 20% of a sample with roughly 6,900 clones, about three fifths of them seen once. The sequenced material came from cells from a culture (not recorded whether cultured in vitro). These receptor sequences come from a human donor with melanoma.

The chain combines TRBV4-2 with TRBJ1-4; 11 bases are shared with TRBD1. The J segment lost 7 bases and the V segment lost 5 bases, leaving 9 bases of the junction unmatched. Germline V CDR1 and CDR2: LGHNA, YNFKEQ. This CDR3 has 16 amino acids. The CDR3: CASSSLFGTGGEKLFF. The DNA of the CDR3 is TGTGCCAGCAGCTCCCTGTTTGGGACAGGGGGTGAAAAACTGTTTTTT.

The chain joins TRBV24-1 to TRBJ2-1; 12 bases are a match to TRBD2. Germline V gene lookup returns CDR1 KGHDR and CDR2 SFDVKD. The CDR3 consists of 18 residues. The J segment lost 5 bases and the V segment lost 3 bases, leaving 10 bases of the junction unmatched. The CDR3 loop reads CATSDATPSGGANNEQFF. The CDR3 coding sequence is TGTGCCACCAGTGATGCGACCCCTAGCGGGGGGGCAAACAATGAGCAGTTCTTC.

The chain has TRBV7-3 and TRBJ2-2, with TRBD1 matching 10 bases. This CDR3 spans 17 amino acids. The junction had 8 bases not matched to a gene; V was cut back by 1 base and J by 6 bases. Per the germline V gene, CDR1 is SGHTA and CDR2 is FQGTGA. The CDR3 coding sequence is TGTGCCAGCAGCTTAATTGGCCGGACAGGGGGTTCCGGGGAGCTGTTTTTT. This gives the protein CASSLIGRTGGSGELFF.

This clone has just a few counts. J is TRBJ2-3 and V is TRBV11-3; no firm D call. Germline V gene sequence: CDR1 SGHNT, CDR2 YENEEA. CDR3 length: 12 amino acids. Deletions cut 2 bases from V and 5 bases from J, with 5 bases between. Here the CDR3 DNA reads TGTGCCAGCAGCTTACACGGAGATACGCAGTATTTT. This gives the protein CASSLHGDTQYF. The full variable domain, rest sourced from reference TRBV11-3 and TRBJ2-3, is EAGVVQSPRYKIIEKKQPVAFWCNPISGHNTLYWYLQNLGQGPELLIRYENEEAVDDSQLPKDRFSAERLKGVDSTLKIQPAELGDSAVYLCASSLHGDTQYFGPGTRLTVL.

This clone is medium-sized (0.01 to 0.1%) within its sample. The chain is built from TRBV9 and TRBJ1-2; unclear D gene. Germline loops: CDR1 SGDLS, CDR2 YYNGEE. V was trimmed by 3 bases and J by 0 bases, leaving 12 bases between them. There are 15 residues in the CDR3. The CDR3 loop is CASSAFIGANYGYTF. The CDR3 bases are TGTGCCAGCAGCGCGTTTATCGGAGCTAACTATGGCTACACCTTC.

V and J are TRBV6-2 or TRBV6-3 and TRBJ2-3; TRBD2 aligns across 8 bases. Germline V gene data show CDR1 as MNHEY and CDR2 as SVGEGT. J lost 4 bases, V lost 2 bases, and 2 bases had no gene match. The CDR3 consists of 14 residues. CDR3 protein: CASSYIGGADTQYF. The CDR3 DNA sequence: TGTGCCAGCAGTTACATCGGGGGGGCAGATACGCAGTATTTT.

In this sample, this clone turned up a few times. This chain joins TRBV4-2 and TRBJ2-7; the D gene could be TRBD1 or TRBD2 (7 bases each). Germline V gives CDR1 LGHNA, CDR2 YNFKEQ. This CDR3 is built from 16 residues. V lost 0 bases and J lost 6, with 18 bases in between. CDR3 loop: CASSQDWGQGGIEQYF. The CDR3 nucleotides read TGTGCCAGCAGCCAAGATTGGGGCCAGGGGGGGATCGAGCAGTACTTC.

The J gene is TRBJ2-2, the V gene TRBV7-9; 9 bases line up with TRBD1. V shed 5 bases, J shed 6 bases, and the junction held 7 bases outside the gene matches. CDR1 is SEHNR and CDR2 is FQNEAQ in the germline V gene (reference sequence). CDR3 length: 15 amino acids. The DNA of the CDR3 is TGTGCCAGCAGCCGGACAGGGGTGCTCGCCGGGGAGCTGTTTTTT. Translation: CASSRTGVLAGELFF. Looking up the rest from reference TRBV7-9 and TRBJ2-2 gives the full variable domain: DTGVSQNPRHKITKRGQNVTFRCDPISEHNRLYWYRQTLGQGPEFLTYFQNEAQLEKSRLLSDRFSAERPKGSFSTLEIQRTEQGDSAMYLCASSRTGVLAGELFFGEGSRLTVL.

The chain carries TRBV12-5 and TRBJ2-7; D not certain. Germline values: CDR1 LGHNT, CDR2 FRNRAP. This CDR3 contains 11 residues. Trimming left V 6 bases short and J 5 bases short, with 8 bases between. CDR3 coding DNA: TGTGCTAGTGGCTACGACCACGAGCAGTACTTC. Its translation: CASGYDHEQYF. Supplemented by reference TRBV12-5 and TRBJ2-7, the full variable domain reads DARVTQTPRHKVTEMGQEVTMRCQPILGHNTVFWYRQTMMQGLELLAYFRNRAPLDDSGMPKDRFSAEMPDATLATLKIQPSEPRDSAVYFCASGYDHEQYFGPGTRLTVT.